Sequencing of this T cell receptor beta chain was carried out in a study of T cell repertoires in cytomegalovirus infection. Study-level background: Matching HLA type and CMV infection were both indicated by public TCR beta signatures.

V lost 6 bases to trimming and J lost 0 bases, with 27 bases between them. CDR1 is LGHDT and CDR2 is YNNKEL in the germline V gene (reference sequence). This CDR3 contains 20 residues. TCRdb re-called the reads with MiXCR, one entry per CDR3 protein. The repertoire includes hundreds of thousands of distinct CDR3 sequences, about two fifths of them detected once, and around 44% sits in the top ten. As concerns this clonotype: Its antigen is not known.

The genes are TRBV3-1 and TRBJ1-3; D may be TRBD1 (5 bases). The clonotype comes from a human donor in good health (CMV status not recorded). Some clones in this sample may be carry-over from other donors' samples. Specimen: cultured PBMCs, collected from culture after CMV antigen stimulation. The CDR3 DNA sequence: TGTGCCAGCAGTTTATCGACAGACCCTGTATACTCGATCTCTGGAAACACCATATATTTT. Amino acids: CASSLSTDPVYSISGNTIYF.